Here is one TCR beta chain with its context. As yet, its antigen is unknown. TCRdb's table, derived via immunoSEQ multiplex PCR, lists solely in-frame clones and lacks some. The sample lists about 68,000 clones, 78% occurring once. The sample originates from a study of PD-1 blockade in mismatch repair-deficient tumors. Findings and caveats of the study: Tumor-resident clones, often absent from pretreatment blood, expanded after pembrolizumab and then contracted.

Mismatch repair deficiency was confirmed in all patients, by PCR or immunohistochemistry. TCRs were sequenced from a few patients responding to pembrolizumab. The germline gives CDR1 SGHRS, CDR2 YFSETQ. V shed 4 bases and J 4 bases; nucleotides not matched to a gene: 12. This CDR3 is built from 17 residues. The sequence was obtained from an adult with mismatch repair-deficient cancer. The sequencing used peripheral blood, collected 2 weeks after starting pembrolizumab. The chain combines TRBV5-1 with TRBJ2-1; 9 nucleotides match TRBD2. CDR3: CASSPNPRGRGYNEQFF. The DNA for the CDR3 is TGCGCCAGCAGCCCCAACCCCCGCGGGAGGGGTTACAATGAGCAGTTCTTC. The full variable domain, in which reference TRBV5-1 and TRBJ2-1 provide the parts outside the CDR3, is KAGVTQTPRYLIKTRGQQVTLSCSPISGHRSVSWYQQTPGQGLQFLFEYFSETQRNKGNFPGRFSGRQFSNSRSEMNVSTLELGDSALYLCASSPNPRGRGYNEQFFGPGTRLTVL.